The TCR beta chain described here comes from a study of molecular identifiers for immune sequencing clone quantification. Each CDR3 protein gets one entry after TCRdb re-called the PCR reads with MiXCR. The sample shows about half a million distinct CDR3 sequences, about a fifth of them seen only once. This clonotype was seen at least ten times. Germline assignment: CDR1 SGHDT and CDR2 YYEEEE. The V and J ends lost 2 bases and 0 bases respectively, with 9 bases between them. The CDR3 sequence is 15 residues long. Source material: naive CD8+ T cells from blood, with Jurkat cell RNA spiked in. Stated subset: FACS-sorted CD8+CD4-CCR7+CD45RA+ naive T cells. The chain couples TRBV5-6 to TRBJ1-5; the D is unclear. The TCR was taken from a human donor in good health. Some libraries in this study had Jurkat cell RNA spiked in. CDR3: CASSLKRLSNQPQHF. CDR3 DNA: TGTGCCAGCAGCTTAAAGAGACTTAGCAATCAGCCCCAGCATTTT.